This passage covers 5 T cell receptor beta chains from one sample sequenced in a study of CD8 T cells in acute hepatitis C reinfection (dated by TCRdb to about 2021). Per the publication, the time point label means: naive CD8 control sorted from an acute-time-point sample. Libraries were made using the immunoSEQ multiplex PCR assay. What TCRdb holds here is the immuneACCESS table cut down to in-frame rearrangements. Part of the clones is not present; checked against another copy, under half of the missing clones reflect an unresolved V gene, and the others are unexplained. In this sample the table shows about 40,000 clones, approximately 83% of which occur a single time. Jointly, the top ten make up around 9.9% of the sample. Specimen: naive CD8+ T cells from PBMCs. This sample's cell subset or site label indicates: sorted total naive CD45RO-negative CD8+ T cells. The receptors here all came from a woman aged 18-29 years who spontaneously cleared hepatitis C infection.

This chain connects TRBV27 to TRBJ1-1; 7 nucleotides match TRBD1. Looked up from germline, CDR1 is MNHEY and CDR2 is SMNVEV (reference sequence). The CDR3 totals 16 residues. Germline trimming cut 5 bases from V and 0 bases from J; bases unmatched to any gene: 9. The DNA of the CDR3 is TGTGCCAGCAGTCCACGGACAGGATTGATGAACACTGAAGCTTTCTTT. Protein: CASSPRTGLMNTEAFF.

The genes are TRBV29-1 and TRBJ2-1; 8 bases line up with TRBD1. CDR1 and CDR2 (germline): SQVTM, ANQGSEA. Unmatched junction bases numbered 7, after V lost 0 bases and J lost 6 bases. CDR3 size: 15 residues. CDR3 loop: CSVEDGQGALNEQFF. In DNA form, the CDR3 reads TGCAGCGTTGAAGACGGACAGGGCGCACTCAATGAGCAGTTCTTC.

This clone was detected a few times. The rearrangement joins TRBV7-8 to TRBJ1-4, with 7 bases fitting TRBD1. The CDR3 loop spans 16 amino acids. The germline V gene encodes CDR1 SGHVS and CDR2 FQNEAQ. The J segment lost 3 bases and the V segment lost 5 bases, leaving 9 bases of the junction unmatched. The CDR3 sequence: CASSAPTGEANEKLFF. The CDR3 region has the DNA TGTGCCAGCAGCGCTCCTACAGGGGAAGCTAATGAAAAACTGTTTTTT.

This clone has a handful of counts. J is TRBJ1-1 and V is TRBV29-1, with D possibly matching TRBD1 (6 bases). The CDR3 spans 13 residues. Trimming left V 3 bases short and J 4 bases short, with 12 bases between. Germline V gene lookup returns CDR1 SQVTM and CDR2 ANQGSEA. In DNA, the CDR3 is TGCAGCGTTGATTCAGGGGACTTCACTGAAGCTTTCTTT. Encoded protein: CSVDSGDFTEAFF.

The chain uses TRBV5-6 and TRBJ1-1; perhaps TRBD1 as D (5 bases). The CDR3 extends over 13 amino acids. The ends were cut back, 4 bases at V and 5 bases at J, with 12 bases in the middle. The germline V gene encodes CDR1 SGHDT and CDR2 YYEEEE. CDR3 amino acids: CASSLTWGTEAFF. The CDR3 DNA follows: TGTGCCAGCAGCCTTACATGGGGGACTGAAGCTTTCTTT.